This T cell receptor (beta chain) originates from a study of CXCR3-negative and CXCR3-positive naive CD8 T cells. Study details: Each library gave roughly 1.6 +/- 0.3 million of approximately 130 million TRB reads. General study findings and limits: Freshly isolated PBMCs were used in most assays, given partial CXCR3 loss after freezing. Comparably high diversity was seen in both naive subsets, and much lower diversity in memory CD8+ cells.

This CDR3 comprises 14 residues. Germline assignment: CDR1 MNHNY and CDR2 SVGAGI (reference sequence). Every CD8+ subset sample held about 300,000 flow-sorted cells, done in triplicate. Considering frequency, this clonotype is medium-sized. The antigen is unknown. The TRB libraries of cDNA were built by UMI-labeled 5' RACE. Following a re-call of the 5' RACE reads, TCRdb has one entry per CDR3 protein and lacks DNA. Here the sample table reports approximately 60,000 distinct CDR3 sequences. The sample consisted of memory CD8+ T cells from blood. The TCR sequence derives from a human donor in good health. Some clones in this sample may be carry-over from other donors' samples. This chain connects TRBV6-6 to TRBJ2-2. The CDR3: CASSVDGNTGELFF.